This TCR beta chain is from a study of T cell changes during pregnancy in multiple sclerosis. The assay was immunoSEQ multiplex PCR, and TCRdb's table has in-frame clones only and misses some. The sample consists of 55,000 to 65,000 clones, 90% to 95% of them appearing once. Per germline, CDR1 SQVTM and CDR2 ANQGSEA. This CDR3 is 13 amino acids long. Trimming took 1 base from V and 2 from J; bases not matched to a gene: 1. The TCR sequence derives from a female donor with multiple sclerosis, enrolled in a pregnancy study. Material: peripheral blood, obtained after pregnancy. The V call is TRBV29-1, the J call TRBJ2-7; 8 bases are a match to TRBD1. This chain's CDR3 is CSVEGTGTYEQYF. The CDR3 DNA is TGCAGCGTTGAAGGGACAGGGACCTACGAGCAGTACTTC.